This T cell receptor beta chain was sequenced during a study of cytomegalovirus exposure and HLA in healthy donors. The PCR made use of 60 Vbeta and 13 Jbeta primers. Produced via immunoSEQ multiplex PCR; TCRdb's table is partial and in-frame only. Altogether about 150,000 clones are present, approximately 79% being singletons, with the ten largest covering roughly 6.8%. This clone was found once. V gave up 10 bases and J gave up 0 bases, with 13 bases separating them. The CDR3 sequence is 14 residues long. From germline, CDR1 is ENHRY and CDR2 SYGVKD. Sample: PBMCs. This sequence joins TRBV10-3 and TRBJ1-5; D might be TRBD1 (5 bases). The sequence was obtained from a man in his forties or fifties in good health and CMV-seropositive. The chain's CDR3 is CATRGQFSNQPQHF. The CDR3 nucleotides are TGTGCCACCAGAGGACAATTTAGCAATCAGCCCCAGCATTTT.